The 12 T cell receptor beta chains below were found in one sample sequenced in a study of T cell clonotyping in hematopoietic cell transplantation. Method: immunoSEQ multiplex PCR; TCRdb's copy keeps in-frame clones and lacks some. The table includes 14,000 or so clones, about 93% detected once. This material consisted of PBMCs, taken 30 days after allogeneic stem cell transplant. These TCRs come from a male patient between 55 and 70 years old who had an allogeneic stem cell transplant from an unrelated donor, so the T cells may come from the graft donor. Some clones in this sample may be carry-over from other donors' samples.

Written as DNA, the CDR3 is TGTGCCAGCAGCTCACCCCCGGGACAGGGGGGGAGGAACACTGAAGCTTTCTTT. As protein: CASSSPPGQGGRNTEAFF. The chain employs TRBV7-2 and TRBJ1-1, with TRBD1 matching 11 bases. The J segment lost 1 base and the V segment lost 4 bases, leaving 11 bases of the junction unmatched. This CDR3 comprises 18 residues. Germline V CDR1 and CDR2: SGHTA, FQGNSA.

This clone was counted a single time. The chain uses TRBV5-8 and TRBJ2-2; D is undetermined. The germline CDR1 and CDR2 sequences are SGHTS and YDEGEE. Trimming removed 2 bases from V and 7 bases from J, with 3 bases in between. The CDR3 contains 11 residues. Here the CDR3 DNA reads TGTGCCAGCAGCTTATTCGGGGAGCTGTTTTTT. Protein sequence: CASSLFGELFF. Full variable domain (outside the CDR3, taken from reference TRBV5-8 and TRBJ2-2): EAGVTQSPTHLIKTRGQQATLRCSPISGHTSVYWYQQALGLGLQFLLWYDEGEERNRGNFPPRFSGRQFPNYSSELNVNALELEDSALYLCASSLFGELFFGEGSRLTVL.

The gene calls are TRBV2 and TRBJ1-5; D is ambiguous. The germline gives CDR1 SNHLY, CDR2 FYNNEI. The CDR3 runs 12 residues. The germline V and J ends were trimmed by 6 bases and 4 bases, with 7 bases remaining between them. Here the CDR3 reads CASRGGNQPQHF. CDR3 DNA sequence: TGTGCCAGCAGAGGCGGGAATCAGCCCCAGCATTTT.

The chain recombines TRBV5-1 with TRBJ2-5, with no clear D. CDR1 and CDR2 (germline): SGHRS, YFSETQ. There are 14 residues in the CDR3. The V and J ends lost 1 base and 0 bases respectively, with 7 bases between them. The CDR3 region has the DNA TGCGCCAGCAGCTTGTTAGAGAACCAAGAGACCCAGTACTTC. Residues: CASSLLENQETQYF.

CDR3 sequence reads: CASSYRNRDRGFRKQYF. CDR3 in DNA: TGTGCCAGCAGTTACCGGAACCGGGACAGGGGATTTCGGAAGCAGTACTTC. The chain combines TRBV6-7 with TRBJ2-7; TRBD1 agrees at 10 bases. TRBV6-7 is placed among ORFs of uncertain function. V lost 2 bases and J lost 8; bases outside the gene matches: 15. The CDR3 has 17 residues.

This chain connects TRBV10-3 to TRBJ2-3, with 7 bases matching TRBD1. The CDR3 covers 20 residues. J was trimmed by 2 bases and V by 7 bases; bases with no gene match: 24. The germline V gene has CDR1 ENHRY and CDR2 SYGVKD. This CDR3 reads CAITSTGTVLSEYPTDTQYF. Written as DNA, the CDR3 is TGTGCCATCACCAGCACCGGGACAGTTTTATCCGAATACCCCACAGATACGCAGTATTTT.

As DNA, the CDR3 is TGTGCCAGCAGCGATAGGGAGGGGTTACCTCCTAACTATGGCTACACCTTC. It specifies CASSDREGLPPNYGYTF. The V gene is TRBV5-4, the J gene TRBJ1-2; possibly TRBD1 for D (5 bases). V was cut by 4 bases and J by 0 bases, with 19 bases left in between. The CDR3 consists of 17 residues. CDR1 and CDR2 from the germline V gene are SGHNT and YYREEE (reference sequence).

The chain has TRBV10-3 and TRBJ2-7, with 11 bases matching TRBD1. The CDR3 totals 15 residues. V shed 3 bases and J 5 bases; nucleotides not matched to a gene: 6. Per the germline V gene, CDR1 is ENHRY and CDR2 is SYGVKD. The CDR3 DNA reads TGTGCCATCAGTGAATGGGGACAGGGGGTCAACGAGCAGTACTTC. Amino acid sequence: CAISEWGQGVNEQYF.

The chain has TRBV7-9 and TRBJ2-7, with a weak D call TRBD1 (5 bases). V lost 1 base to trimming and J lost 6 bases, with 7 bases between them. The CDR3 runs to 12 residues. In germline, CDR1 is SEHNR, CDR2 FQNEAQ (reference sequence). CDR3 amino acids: CASSLGRAEQYF. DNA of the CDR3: TGTGCCAGCAGCTTAGGCAGGGCCGAGCAGTACTTC. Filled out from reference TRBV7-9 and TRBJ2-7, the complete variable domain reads DTGVSQNPRHKITKRGQNVTFRCDPISEHNRLYWYRQTLGQGPEFLTYFQNEAQLEKSRLLSDRFSAERPKGSFSTLEIQRTEQGDSAMYLCASSLGRAEQYFGPGTRLTVT.

The CDR3, as DNA: TGTGCCAGCAGCCTTACGACCTCCTACAATGAGCAGTTCTTC. Protein product: CASSLTTSYNEQFF. This chain connects TRBV9 to TRBJ2-1; no clear D. This CDR3 has 14 amino acids. V lost 4 bases and J 0 bases, leaving 8 bases between the germline ends. Germline V gene lookup returns CDR1 SGDLS and CDR2 YYNGEE.

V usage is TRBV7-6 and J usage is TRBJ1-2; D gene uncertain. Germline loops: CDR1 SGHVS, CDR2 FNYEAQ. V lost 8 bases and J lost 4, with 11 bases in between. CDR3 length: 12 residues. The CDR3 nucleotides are TGTGCCAGCGGTAGGGAGGGCTATGGCTACACCTTC. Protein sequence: CASGREGYGYTF.

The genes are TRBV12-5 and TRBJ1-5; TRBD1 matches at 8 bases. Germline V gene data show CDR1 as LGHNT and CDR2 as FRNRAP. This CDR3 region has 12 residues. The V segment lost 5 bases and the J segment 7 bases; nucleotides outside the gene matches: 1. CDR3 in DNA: TGTGCTAGTGGTAGACAGGGGCAGCCCCAGCATTTT. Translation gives CASGRQGQPQHF.